These 5 T cell receptor beta chains were all obtained from the same sample, sequenced in a study of blood T cell repertoires in COVID-19. Repertoires were generated with immunoSEQ multiplex PCR, while TCRdb's copy carries only in-frame clones and drops some. The data show approximately 380,000 clones, with 85% seen just once and 3.5% to 4% held by the top ten. The sequencing sample was made of peripheral blood. These receptors all stem from a woman aged 18 to 35 with acute or convalescent COVID-19.

A word on this clone: The sample holds other DNA sequences that translate to the same CDR3. The rearrangement joins TRBV6-5 to TRBJ2-7; 9 nucleotides agree with TRBD1. Germline V gene lookup returns CDR1 MNHEY and CDR2 SVGAGI. This CDR3 contains 15 residues. The trim removed 2 bases at V and 0 bases at J, leaving 2 bases unmatched. For the CDR3, the DNA is TGTGCCAGCAGTTACGGGACAGGGAGCTCCTACGAGCAGTACTTC. Translated: CASSYGTGSSYEQYF.

Comments on this clone: This same CDR3 is encoded by further DNA sequences in the sample. The rearrangement joins TRBV5-6 to TRBJ2-7; the D gene is possibly TRBD1 (5 bases). With 2 bases removed from V and 1 base from J, the gap between germline ends came to 7 bases. The CDR3 runs to 13 residues. The germline CDR1 and CDR2 sequences are SGHDT and YYEEEE. The CDR3 spells CASSFRVSYEQYF. The CDR3 DNA follows: TGTGCCAGCAGCTTCAGGGTTTCCTACGAGCAGTACTTC.

On this clone itself: One end of the junction fails to match germline, which may point to a read error. The chain carries TRBV28 and TRBJ1-2, with D maybe TRBD1 (6 bases). Germline V lookup: CDR1 MDHEN, CDR2 SYDVKM. The CDR3 is made up of 13 amino acids. CDR3 loop: CVSSSPRGYGYTF. In nucleotides, the CDR3 is TGTGTCAGCAGTTCTCCCAGGGGCTATGGCTACACCTTC.

V and J are TRBV27 and TRBJ1-1, with D hard to call. Trimming left V 3 bases short and J 1 base short, with 9 bases between. The CDR3 is 14 amino acids. Germline V CDR1 and CDR2: MNHEY, SMNVEV (reference sequence). CDR3 protein: CASSFSGGNTEAFF. DNA of the CDR3: TGTGCCAGCAGTTTTAGCGGCGGGAACACTGAAGCTTTCTTT.

The chain employs TRBV24-1 and TRBJ2-2; D perhaps matches TRBD1 (6 bases). Trimming left V 1 base short and J 1 base short, with 12 bases between. The germline gives CDR1 KGHDR, CDR2 SFDVKD. This CDR3 spans 17 amino acids. The CDR3 loop is CATSDFPGAMNTGELFF. CDR3 nucleotides: TGTGCCACCAGTGATTTCCCAGGGGCGATGAACACCGGGGAGCTGTTTTTT.